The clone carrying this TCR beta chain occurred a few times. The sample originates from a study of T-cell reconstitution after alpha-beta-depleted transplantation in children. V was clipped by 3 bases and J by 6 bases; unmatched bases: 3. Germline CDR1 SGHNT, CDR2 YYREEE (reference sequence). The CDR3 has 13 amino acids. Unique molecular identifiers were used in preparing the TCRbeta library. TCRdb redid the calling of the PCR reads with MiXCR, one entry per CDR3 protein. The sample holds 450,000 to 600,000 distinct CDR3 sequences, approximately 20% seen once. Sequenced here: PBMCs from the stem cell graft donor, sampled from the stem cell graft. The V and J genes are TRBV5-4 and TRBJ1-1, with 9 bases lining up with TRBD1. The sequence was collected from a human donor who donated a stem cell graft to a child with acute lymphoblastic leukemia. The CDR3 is CASSWGTGSEAFF. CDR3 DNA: TGTGCCAGCAGCTGGGGGACAGGGTCTGAAGCTTTCTTT.